These 27 T cell receptor beta chains were all obtained from the same sample, sequenced in a study of technical replicates of blood from a handful of donors. Libraries were prepared by immunoSEQ multiplex PCR; TCRdb keeps only in-frame clonotypes and omits some of them. The table lists tens of thousands of clones, approximately 97% of them singletons. Sequencing was performed on T cells isolated from PBMCs. Receptor source: a human donor in good health.

The chain is built from TRBV19 and TRBJ2-1, with 10 bases fitting TRBD2. Germline lookup yields CDR1 LNHDA and CDR2 SQIVND (reference sequence). The CDR3 spans 15 residues. V was clipped by 6 bases and J by 4 bases; unmatched bases: 6. The CDR3 DNA follows: TGTGCCAGTAGGTTCACTAGCGGGGTTTACAATGAGCAGTTCTTC. This sequence encodes CASRFTSGVYNEQFF.

The genes are TRBV5-1 and TRBJ1-6; 7 positions match TRBD1. Germline values: CDR1 SGHRS, CDR2 YFSETQ. The length of the CDR3 is 18 residues. V trimming: 2 bases; J trimming: 2 bases; junction bases outside the gene matches: 10. The CDR3 sequence: CASSFYPLTGTYNSPLHF. CDR3 nucleotide sequence: TGCGCCAGCAGCTTTTATCCCTTGACAGGGACCTATAATTCACCCCTCCACTTT.

The chain combines TRBV6-1 with TRBJ1-2; tentative D call: TRBD1 (5 bases). This CDR3 has 12 amino acids. V gave up 8 bases and J gave up 3 bases, with 10 bases separating them. Germline V CDR1 and CDR2: MNHNS, SASEGT. CDR3 sequence: CASVGLYYGYTF. The CDR3 DNA reads as TGTGCCAGCGTGGGACTGTACTATGGCTACACCTTC.

The chain employs TRBV2 and TRBJ2-5; TRBD1 agrees at 9 bases. The CDR3 is 16 amino acids. Germline loops: CDR1 SNHLY, CDR2 FYNNEI. Trimming cost V 6 bases and J 2 bases; bases outside gene matches: 10. CDR3 coding DNA: TGTGCCAGCAGGACATTTGACAGGGGGGTTCAAGAGACCCAGTACTTC. Amino acid sequence: CASRTFDRGVQETQYF.

CDR3 nucleotide sequence: TGTGCCAGTAGGGATTCCCCGGGGCAGCCCCAGCATTTT. This translates into CASRDSPGQPQHF. This chain uses TRBV19 with TRBJ1-5; D gene ambiguous. The length of the CDR3 is 13 residues. Germline V lookup: CDR1 LNHDA, CDR2 SQIVND (reference sequence). V lost 6 bases to trimming and J lost 7 bases, with 13 bases between them.

This CDR3 reads CASSQPRQGALTEAFF. CDR3 nucleotides: TGCGCCAGCAGCCAACCTCGACAGGGGGCTTTGACTGAAGCTTTCTTT. The chain combines TRBV4-1 with TRBJ1-1; 10 nucleotides match TRBD1. In germline, CDR1 is MGHRA, CDR2 YSYEKL. V lost 2 bases and J lost 5; bases outside the gene matches: 8. This CDR3 is built from 16 residues.

The chain combines TRBV19 with TRBJ2-4; the D gene is possibly TRBD1 (7 bases). The CDR3 loop spans 15 amino acids. V was clipped by 7 bases and J by 6 bases, with 19 bases between them. The germline V gene encodes CDR1 LNHDA and CDR2 SQIVND (reference sequence). The CDR3 DNA sequence: TGTGCCAGTACCCAACGGGAGACAGGGTTAAACATTCAGTACTTC. Amino acid sequence: CASTQRETGLNIQYF.

V usage is TRBV28 and J usage is TRBJ1-1; 10 positions match TRBD1. Trimming cost V 9 bases and J 6 bases; bases outside gene matches: 13. This CDR3 spans 15 amino acids. CDR1 is MDHEN and CDR2 is SYDVKM in the germline V gene. The CDR3 loop reads CASTLRPGQGSEAFF. The CDR3, as DNA: TGTGCCAGTACCCTCAGGCCGGGACAGGGGTCTGAAGCTTTCTTT.

The gene calls are TRBV10-1 and TRBJ2-5, with a weak D call TRBD2 (6 bases). Germline V lookup: CDR1 WNHNN, CDR2 SYGVQD (reference sequence). This CDR3 is built from 15 residues. Trimming stripped 4 bases from V and 3 bases from J, with 15 bases between. This chain's CDR3 is CASSASRGGEETQYF. CDR3 sequence (DNA): TGCGCCAGCAGTGCTTCTCGAGGCGGGGAAGAGACCCAGTACTTC.

The chain employs TRBV21-1 and TRBJ2-2; the DNA was not used to check the table's D call, TRBD1. TRBV21-1 is shown as a pseudogene. This CDR3 has 16 residues. DNA of the CDR3: TGTGCCAGCAGCAACAAACACAGGGTTGGAACCGGGGAGCTGTTTTTT. This sequence encodes CASSNKHRVGTGELFF.

The CDR3 coding sequence is TGCGCCAGCAGCTTGGCCCTGGCTAGCGGGATCTCCTACAATGAGCAGTTCTTC. Amino acids: CASSLALASGISYNEQFF. V is TRBV5-1 and J is TRBJ2-1; 9 bases map to TRBD2. Looked up from germline, CDR1 is SGHRS and CDR2 is YFSETQ. This CDR3 has 18 residues. J was trimmed by 0 bases and V by 0 bases; bases with no gene match: 7.

The chain links TRBV28 to TRBJ1-3, with D uncertain. Trimming took 3 bases from V and 15 from J, leaving 21 bases between them. Germline CDR1 is MDHEN and CDR2 is SYDVKM. This CDR3 is 14 amino acids long. The CDR3, as DNA: TGTGCCAGCAGTTTGGTCTTGGGCAGTCAACCGCCATATTTT. Amino acid sequence: CASSLVLGSQPPYF. Combining the CDR3 with reference TRBV28 and TRBJ1-3 gives the whole variable domain DVKVTQSSRYLVKRTGEKVFLECVQDMDHENMFWYRQDPGLGLRLIYFSYDVKMKEKGDIPEGYSVSREKKERFSLILESASTNQTSMYLCASSLVLGSQPPYFGEGSWLTVV.

The chain carries TRBV6-5 and TRBJ2-7, with a possible D match to TRBD1 (6 bases). From germline, CDR1 is MNHEY and CDR2 SVGAGI. The V gene lost 2 bases and the J gene lost 2 bases, with 10 bases spanning the gap. The CDR3 runs to 14 residues. The CDR3 DNA sequence: TGTGCCAGCAGTTACAATCAGGGGCCCTACGAGCAGTACTTC. Translated: CASSYNQGPYEQYF.

This chain joins TRBV11-2 and TRBJ1-5; no clear D. CDR3 size: 13 residues. Trimming took 3 bases from V and 2 from J, leaving 5 bases between them. The germline V gene has CDR1 SGHAT and CDR2 FQNNGV. The CDR3 nucleotides are TGTGCCAGCAGCTTTAGTGGCAATCAGCCCCAGCATTTT. Translation: CASSFSGNQPQHF.

The CDR3 loop is CATGGTGGWQPQHF. DNA of the CDR3: TGTGCCACCGGAGGGACAGGGGGCTGGCAGCCCCAGCATTTT. This rearrangement joins TRBV10-3 to TRBJ1-5; 12 bases map to TRBD1. CDR3 length: 14 amino acids. With V trimmed by 10 bases and J by 7 bases, 8 bases remained unmatched. Germline assignment: CDR1 ENHRY and CDR2 SYGVKD.

DNA of the CDR3: TGTGCCAGCAGCTCAAGGACATCGGCCTACGAGCAGTACTTC. Amino acids: CASSSRTSAYEQYF. J is TRBJ2-7 and V is TRBV11-3; weak D call: TRBD1 (5 bases). CDR3 length: 14 amino acids. Germline values: CDR1 SGHNT, CDR2 YENEEA. The ends were cut back, 4 bases at V and 2 bases at J, with 12 bases in the middle.

DNA for the CDR3: TGTGCCAGCAGCTGGGGGACTAGCGGGTCTGGGGAGCTGTTTTTT. Translation: CASSWGTSGSGELFF. The gene calls are TRBV13 and TRBJ2-2; 12 bases line up with TRBD2. The CDR3 has 15 amino acids. From germline, CDR1 is PRHDT and CDR2 FYEKMQ (reference sequence). The trim removed 4 bases at V and 8 bases at J, leaving 5 bases unmatched.

The rearrangement joins TRBV28 to TRBJ2-1; 8 positions agree with TRBD2. V trimming: 4 bases; J trimming: 9 bases; junction bases outside the gene matches: 11. Germline V gene sequence: CDR1 MDHEN, CDR2 SYDVKM. There are 15 residues in the CDR3. The CDR3 reads CASSSSGSWSSEQFF. CDR3 coding DNA: TGTGCCAGCAGTTCCAGCGGGAGTTGGAGCAGTGAGCAGTTCTTC.

The V gene is TRBV2, the J gene TRBJ1-3; 9 bases are shared with TRBD1. Germline CDR1 SNHLY, CDR2 FYNNEI. V shed 6 bases, J shed 4 bases, and the junction held 4 bases outside the gene matches. This CDR3 spans 14 amino acids. CDR3 bases: TGTGCCAGCAGCTACAGGGGGCACGGAAACACCATATATTTT. Its protein is CASSYRGHGNTIYF.

V and J are TRBV7-9 and TRBJ1-1; TRBD1 matches 7 bases. V lost 2 bases and J lost 8; bases outside the gene matches: 14. Per the germline V gene, CDR1 is SEHNR and CDR2 is FQNEAQ (reference sequence). The CDR3 has 16 residues. The CDR3 nucleotides are TGTGCCAGCAGCTTATTGAGGGGGCCCTTTTTGGTGGAAGCTTTCTTT. It codes for CASSLLRGPFLVEAFF.

The J gene is TRBJ1-5, the V gene TRBV5-1; TRBD1 aligns across 7 bases. J gave up 6 bases and V 4 bases, and 7 bases lay outside the gene matches. Per germline, CDR1 SGHRS and CDR2 YFSETQ. This CDR3 is 14 amino acids long. In DNA, the CDR3 is TGCGCCAGCAGCCTAGGACAGGTCGGTCAGCCCCAGCATTTT. Protein: CASSLGQVGQPQHF. The full variable domain, rest sourced from reference TRBV5-1 and TRBJ1-5, is KAGVTQTPRYLIKTRGQQVTLSCSPISGHRSVSWYQQTPGQGLQFLFEYFSETQRNKGNFPGRFSGRQFSNSRSEMNVSTLELGDSALYLCASSLGQVGQPQHFGDGTRLSIL.

This chain connects TRBV5-1 to TRBJ2-1; 9 bases map to TRBD2. This CDR3 is 15 amino acids long. Trimming at V came to 0 bases and at J to 5 bases, leaving 3 bases not matched to a gene. Germline CDR1 and CDR2: SGHRS and YFSETQ. DNA of the CDR3: TGCGCCAGCAGCTTGGGAAGCGGGAGGCACAATGAGCAGTTCTTC. Its protein product is CASSLGSGRHNEQFF.

The V call is TRBV10-1, the J call TRBJ2-2, with no clear D. Germline CDR1 and CDR2: WNHNN and SYGVQD (reference sequence). Between the trimmed V and J ends, which lost 6 bases and 6 bases, there was a span of 11 bases. This CDR3 comprises 13 residues. CDR3 in DNA: TGCGCCAGCAGCGTCCGGTCTTCCGGGGAGCTGTTTTTT. This codes for CASSVRSSGELFF.

This chain joins TRBV29-1 and TRBJ1-3, with 8 bases identical to TRBD1. The germline gives CDR1 SQVTM, CDR2 ANQGSEA. The CDR3 totals 15 residues. The trim removed 5 bases at V and 3 bases at J, leaving 9 bases unmatched. DNA for the CDR3: TGCAGCGTTCCCTCCCAGGGGGCGGATGGAAACACCATATATTTT. Amino acids: CSVPSQGADGNTIYF.

V is TRBV5-4 and J is TRBJ2-7; 13 nucleotides match TRBD2. There are 17 residues in the CDR3. Germline lookup yields CDR1 SGHNT and CDR2 YYREEE (reference sequence). The J segment lost 0 bases and the V segment lost 3 bases, leaving 6 bases of the junction unmatched. Written as DNA, the CDR3 is TGTGCCAGCAGCTCCGGGACTAGCGGGGCCTACTCCTACGAGCAGTACTTC. It is translated as CASSSGTSGAYSYEQYF.

J is TRBJ2-7 and V is TRBV19; possibly TRBD1 for D (6 bases). The CDR3 sequence is 14 residues long. Germline V gives CDR1 LNHDA, CDR2 SQIVND (reference sequence). Trimming pared 3 bases from V and 3 bases from J, leaving 12 bases between. The CDR3 sequence is CASSMAGGDYEQYF. Here the CDR3 DNA reads TGTGCCAGTAGTATGGCTGGGGGCGACTACGAGCAGTACTTC.

The chain uses TRBV6-1 and TRBJ1-6, with TRBD1 as a possible D gene (6 bases). The germline CDR1 and CDR2 sequences are MNHNS and SASEGT. Trimming took 4 bases from V and 10 from J, leaving 23 bases between them. The CDR3 consists of 17 residues. This CDR3 is CASSVLTRGIPSSPLHF. The CDR3, as DNA: TGTGCCAGCAGTGTTCTGACAAGGGGGATCCCCTCGTCACCCCTCCACTTT.